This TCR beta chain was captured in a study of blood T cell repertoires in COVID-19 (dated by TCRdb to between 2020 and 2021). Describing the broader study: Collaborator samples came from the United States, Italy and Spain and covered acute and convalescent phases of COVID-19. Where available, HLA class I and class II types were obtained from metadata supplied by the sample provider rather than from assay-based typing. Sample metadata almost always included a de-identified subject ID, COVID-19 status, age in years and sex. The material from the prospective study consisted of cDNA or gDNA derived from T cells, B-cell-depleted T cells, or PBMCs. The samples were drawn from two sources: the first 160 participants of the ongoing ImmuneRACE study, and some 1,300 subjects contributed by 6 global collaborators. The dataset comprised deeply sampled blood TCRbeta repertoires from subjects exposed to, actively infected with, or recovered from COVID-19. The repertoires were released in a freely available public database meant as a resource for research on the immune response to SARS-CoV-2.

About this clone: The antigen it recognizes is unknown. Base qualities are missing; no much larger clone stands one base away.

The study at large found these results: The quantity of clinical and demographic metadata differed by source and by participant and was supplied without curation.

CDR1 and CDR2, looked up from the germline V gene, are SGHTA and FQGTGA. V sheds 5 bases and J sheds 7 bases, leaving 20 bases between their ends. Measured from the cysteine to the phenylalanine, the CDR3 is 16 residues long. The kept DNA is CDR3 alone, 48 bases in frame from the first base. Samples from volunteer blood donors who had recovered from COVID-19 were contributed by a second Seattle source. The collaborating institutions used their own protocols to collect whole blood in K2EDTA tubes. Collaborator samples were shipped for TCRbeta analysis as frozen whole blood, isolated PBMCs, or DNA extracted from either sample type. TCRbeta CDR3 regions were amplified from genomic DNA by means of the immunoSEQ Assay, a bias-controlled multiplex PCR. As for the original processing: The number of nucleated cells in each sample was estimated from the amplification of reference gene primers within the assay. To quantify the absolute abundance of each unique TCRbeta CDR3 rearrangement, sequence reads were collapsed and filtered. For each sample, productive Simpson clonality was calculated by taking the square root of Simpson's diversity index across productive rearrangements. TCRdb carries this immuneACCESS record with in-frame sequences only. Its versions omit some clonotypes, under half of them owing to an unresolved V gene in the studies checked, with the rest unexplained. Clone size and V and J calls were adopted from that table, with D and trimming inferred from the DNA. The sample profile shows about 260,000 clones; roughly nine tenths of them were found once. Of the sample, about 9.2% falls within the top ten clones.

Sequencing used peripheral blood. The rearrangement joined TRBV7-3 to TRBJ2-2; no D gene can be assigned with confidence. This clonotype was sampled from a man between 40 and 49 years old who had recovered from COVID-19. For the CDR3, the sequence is CASSPEESRSHGELFF. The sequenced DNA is TGTGCCAGCAGCCCAGAGGAGTCTAGGAGTCACGGGGAGCTGTTTTTT.